The source of this TCR beta chain is a study of blood T cell repertoires in COVID-19. Whole-study context: Acute and convalescent COVID-19 samples came from the United States, Italy and Spain.

Recruited during active infection, patients (from Seattle) were subsequently followed longitudinally. As processed by the authors: Nucleated cell number was recorded as an estimate derived from reference gene primer amplification. The data were produced by immunoSEQ multiplex PCR, yet TCRdb's version contains in-frame clones alone and is incomplete. The D gene and trimming were derived from the DNA, and the V and J assignments and clone size from that table. Among 200,000 to 250,000 clones listed, approximately 83% were seen once. The J segment lost 2 bases and the V segment lost 5 bases, leaving 13 bases of the junction unmatched. Germline loops: CDR1 ENHRY, CDR2 SYGVKD. The CDR3 sequence is 18 residues long.

This sequence was found in a young woman with COVID-19, enrolled during active disease. The specimen was peripheral blood. J is TRBJ1-5 and V is TRBV10-3, with 9 bases aligning to TRBD1. The CDR3 nucleotides read TGTGCCATCAGTACCGGGACAGGGTCAGTAAGGGGCAATCAGCCCCAGCATTTT. It yields the protein CAISTGTGSVRGNQPQHF.